This is a list of T cell receptor beta chains from one sample in a study of cytomegalovirus exposure and HLA in healthy donors. Method: immunoSEQ multiplex PCR; TCRdb's copy keeps in-frame clones and lacks some. The repertoire holds some 86,000 clones, with 93% as singletons. Sequenced: PBMCs. The receptor set was obtained from a woman younger than 45 in good health and CMV-seronegative. Each CDR3 is given with its conserved first and last residue. Each record gives: D gene, V gene, CDR3 protein. D genes are given only for firm matches.

>-|TRBV5-1
CASSFEITNEKLFF
>-|TRBV7-9
CASSFKGTPSYNEQFF
>-|TRBV4-1
CASSPQNERYEQYF
>TRBD2|TRBV7-3
CASSLGRLAGGPSTDTQYF
>-|TRBV2
CASSQEGGYGLFF
>TRBD1|TRBV2
CASKDRGNTGELFF
>TRBD1|TRBV9
CASSVGQGNTEAFF
>TRBD1|TRBV19
CASIGTAYEQYF
>-|TRBV28
CASSLLVLSNQPQHF
>-|TRBV30
CAWSVLQTTSNQPQHF
>TRBD2|TRBV10-3
CASRSAGDSYNEQFF
>TRBD1|TRBV15
CATSSFRDRDYEQYF
>TRBD1|TRBV7-9
CASSLEAGGAVELFF
>-|TRBV30
CAWSVQENQPQHF
>-|TRBV7-9
CASSSTNRVNTGELFF
>TRBD2|TRBV9
CASSVSGGASNNEQFF
>TRBD1|TRBV18
CASSPLGQVEGYTF
>-|TRBV5-1
CASSKEGSNSPLHF
>TRBD2|TRBV4-3
CASSQETGTSGTDTQYF
>TRBD2|TRBV13
CASSLVLLAGGENTGELFF
>-|TRBV6-5
CASGRASARDEQFF
>TRBD2|TRBV2
CASGGEGGPQETQYF
>-|TRBV5-4
CASSPDRVFSTEAFF
>TRBD1|TRBV28
CASSGDSATSYEQYF
>-|TRBV4-1
CASSQRILGGPTSTDTQYF
>-|TRBV30
CAWSVQAYTEAFF
>-|TRBV27
CASKEGSPSTDTQYF
>TRBD2|TRBV19
CASSTSGRVYNEQFF
>TRBD1|TRBV7-9
CASTRMEVGQVGPQHF
>TRBD1|TRBV6-1
CASRTGAGGNQPQHF
>-|TRBV4-1
CASSQIPLRDEQYF
>-|TRBV18
CASSPGRQAQSGNTIYF
>-|TRBV9
CASSGDAGWRVGSANVLTF
>-|TRBV30
CAWNLKGGQPQHF
>TRBD1|TRBV5-1
CASSHALGQVMNTEAFF
>-|TRBV7-9
CASSLETGIRNQPQHF
>TRBD2|TRBV10-3
CAISDRKLAGGYNEQFF
>-|TRBV4-2
CASSLNLMGGSPLHF
>-|TRBV7-2
CASSLARGGGNQPQHF
>TRBD2|TRBV7-2
CASSLYGSGIISPYNEQFF
>TRBD2|TRBV6-1
CASSQAGGLIHEQYF